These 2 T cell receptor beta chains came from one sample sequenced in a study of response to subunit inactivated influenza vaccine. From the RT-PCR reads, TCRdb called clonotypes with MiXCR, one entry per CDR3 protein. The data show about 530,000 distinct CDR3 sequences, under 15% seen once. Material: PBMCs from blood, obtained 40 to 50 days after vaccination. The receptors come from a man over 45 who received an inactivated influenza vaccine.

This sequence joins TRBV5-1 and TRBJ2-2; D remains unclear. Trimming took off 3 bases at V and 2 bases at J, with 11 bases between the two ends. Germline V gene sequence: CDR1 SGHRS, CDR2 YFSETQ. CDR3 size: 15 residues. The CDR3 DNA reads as TGCGCCAGCAGCTCGAGTGGGCTTAACACCGGGGAGCTGTTTTTT. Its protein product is CASSSSGLNTGELFF.

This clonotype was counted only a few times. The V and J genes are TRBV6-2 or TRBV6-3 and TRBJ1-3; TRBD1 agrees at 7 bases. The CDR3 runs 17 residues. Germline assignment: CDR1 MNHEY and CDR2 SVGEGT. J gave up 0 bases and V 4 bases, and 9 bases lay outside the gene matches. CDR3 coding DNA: TGTGCCAGCAGTTCTATTCGCGGGACAGACTCTGGAAACACCATATATTTT. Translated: CASSSIRGTDSGNTIYF.